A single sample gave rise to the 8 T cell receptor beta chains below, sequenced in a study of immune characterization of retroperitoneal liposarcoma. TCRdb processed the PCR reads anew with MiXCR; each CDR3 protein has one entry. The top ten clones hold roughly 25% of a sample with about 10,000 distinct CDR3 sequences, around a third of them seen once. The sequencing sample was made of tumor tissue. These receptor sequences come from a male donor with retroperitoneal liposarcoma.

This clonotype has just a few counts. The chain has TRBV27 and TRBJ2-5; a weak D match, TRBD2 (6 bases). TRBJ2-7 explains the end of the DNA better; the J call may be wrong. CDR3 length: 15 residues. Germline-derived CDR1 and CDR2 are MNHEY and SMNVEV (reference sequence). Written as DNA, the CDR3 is TGTGCCAGCAGCTATGTACTAGCCGGAACCTACGAGCAGTACTTC. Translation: CASSYVLAGTYEQYF.

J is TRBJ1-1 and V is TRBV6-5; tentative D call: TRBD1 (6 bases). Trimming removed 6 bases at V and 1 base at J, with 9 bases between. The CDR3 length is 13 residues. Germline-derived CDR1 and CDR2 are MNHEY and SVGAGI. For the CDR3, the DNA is TGTGCCAGCAGACTGGACAGGAACACTGAAGCTTTCTTT. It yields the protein CASRLDRNTEAFF.

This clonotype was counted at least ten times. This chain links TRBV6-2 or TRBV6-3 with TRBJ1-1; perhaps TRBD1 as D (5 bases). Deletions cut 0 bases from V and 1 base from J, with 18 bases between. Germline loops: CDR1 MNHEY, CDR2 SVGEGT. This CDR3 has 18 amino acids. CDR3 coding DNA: TGTGCCAGCAGTTACTCTATTGAGGGGAGGAGGTGGAACACTGAAGCTTTCTTT. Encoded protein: CASSYSIEGRRWNTEAFF.

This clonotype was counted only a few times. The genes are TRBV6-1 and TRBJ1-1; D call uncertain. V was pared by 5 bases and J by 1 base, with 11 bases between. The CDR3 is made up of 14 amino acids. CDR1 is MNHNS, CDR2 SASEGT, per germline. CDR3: CASSFHGSNTEAFF. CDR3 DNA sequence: TGTGCCAGCAGTTTCCACGGGTCGAACACTGAAGCTTTCTTT.

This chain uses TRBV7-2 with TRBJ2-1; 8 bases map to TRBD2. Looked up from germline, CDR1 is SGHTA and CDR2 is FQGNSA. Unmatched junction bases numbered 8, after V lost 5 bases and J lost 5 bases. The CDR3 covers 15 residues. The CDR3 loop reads CASSPRGLDHNEQFF. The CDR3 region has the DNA TGTGCCAGCAGCCCTCGGGGACTAGACCACAATGAGCAGTTCTTC. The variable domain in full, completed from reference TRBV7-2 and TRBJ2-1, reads GAGVSQSPSNKVTEKGKDVELRCDPISGHTALYWYRQSLGQGLEFLIYFQGNSAPDKSGLPSDRFSAERTGGSVSTLTIQRTQQEDSAVYLCASSPRGLDHNEQFFGPGTRLTVL.

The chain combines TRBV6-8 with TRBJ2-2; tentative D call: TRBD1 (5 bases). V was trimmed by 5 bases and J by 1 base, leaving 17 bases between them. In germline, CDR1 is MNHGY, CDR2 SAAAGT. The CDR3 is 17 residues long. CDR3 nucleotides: TGTGCCAGCAGTGTACATGTTGGGGCAGGGAACACCGGGGAGCTGTTTTTT. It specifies CASSVHVGAGNTGELFF.

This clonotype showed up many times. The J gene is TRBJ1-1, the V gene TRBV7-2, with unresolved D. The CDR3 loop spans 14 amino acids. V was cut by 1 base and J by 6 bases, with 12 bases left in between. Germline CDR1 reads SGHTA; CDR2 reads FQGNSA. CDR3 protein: CASSLGSSTAEAFF. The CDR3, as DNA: TGTGCCAGCAGCTTAGGCAGTTCAACGGCTGAAGCTTTCTTT.

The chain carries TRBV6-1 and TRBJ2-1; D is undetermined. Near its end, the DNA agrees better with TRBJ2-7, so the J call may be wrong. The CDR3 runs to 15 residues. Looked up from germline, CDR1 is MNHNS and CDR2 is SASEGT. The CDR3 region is CASSPRRTENNEQYF. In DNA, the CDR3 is TGTGCCAGCAGCCCTCGAAGGACGGAAAACAATGAGCAGTACTTC.